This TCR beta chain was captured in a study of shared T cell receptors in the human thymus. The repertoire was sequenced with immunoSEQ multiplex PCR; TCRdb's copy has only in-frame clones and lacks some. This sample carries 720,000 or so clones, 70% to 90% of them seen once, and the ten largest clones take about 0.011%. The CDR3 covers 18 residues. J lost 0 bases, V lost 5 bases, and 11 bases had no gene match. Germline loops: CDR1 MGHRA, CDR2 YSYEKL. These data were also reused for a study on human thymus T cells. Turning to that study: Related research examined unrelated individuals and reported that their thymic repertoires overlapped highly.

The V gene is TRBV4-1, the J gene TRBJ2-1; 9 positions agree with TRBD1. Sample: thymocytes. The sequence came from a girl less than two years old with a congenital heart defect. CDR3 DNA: TGCGCCAGCAGCTGGGGGACAGGGACAAAGAGCTCCTACAATGAGCAGTTCTTC. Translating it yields CASSWGTGTKSSYNEQFF.